The 25 T cell receptor beta chains below come from one sample, sequenced in a study of T cells in Graves' hyperthyroidism and ophthalmopathy. The TCR beta CDR3 regions underwent amplification using RNA transcripts as the source. During a first-round RT-PCR of the TCR CDR3, the HTBI primer set was used. Each CDR3 protein is one row after TCRdb ran MiXCR on the multiplex PCR reads. The sample has fewer than 250,000 distinct CDR3 sequences, about 25% seen once. Sequenced sample: blood. These receptors all come from a woman aged 35 to 49 with Graves' ophthalmopathy.

The J gene is TRBJ2-7, the V gene TRBV28, with 8 bases matching TRBD1. The CDR3 has 17 residues. The germline gives CDR1 MDHEN, CDR2 SYDVKM. Unmatched junction bases numbered 11, after V lost 4 bases and J lost 0 bases. The CDR3 loop is CASSSNVRTGSSYEQYF. Written as DNA, the CDR3 is TGTGCCAGCAGTTCCAACGTCAGGACAGGGAGCTCCTACGAGCAGTACTTC.

The table lists this clonotype with many counts. The junction departs from the called germline gene at one end, perhaps through a read error. The V and J genes are TRBV15 and TRBJ2-2; D ambiguous. CDR1 LNHNV and CDR2 YYDKDF come from the germline V gene (reference sequence). The CDR3 spans 15 residues. The CDR3 coding sequence is TGTGCCACCAGCAGAGCCACCCTGGGCACCGAGGAGCTGTTTTTT. As protein: CATSRATLGTEELFF.

This clonotype was picked up many times. The chain uses TRBV28 and TRBJ2-7, with TRBD2 matching over 7 bases. This CDR3 comprises 14 residues. Germline V CDR1 and CDR2: MDHEN, SYDVKM. V trimming: 6 bases; J trimming: 6 bases; junction bases outside the gene matches: 11. The CDR3 DNA reads TGTGCCAGCAGACACTATAGCGGGTTCTCCGAGCAGTACTTC. Protein sequence: CASRHYSGFSEQYF. Together with reference TRBV28 and TRBJ2-7, the CDR3 gives the full variable domain: DVKVTQSSRYLVKRTGEKVFLECVQDMDHENMFWYRQDPGLGLRLIYFSYDVKMKEKGDIPEGYSVSREKKERFSLILESASTNQTSMYLCASRHYSGFSEQYFGPGTRLTVT.

The V and J genes are TRBV28 and TRBJ2-5; the D is unclear. From germline, CDR1 is MDHEN and CDR2 SYDVKM. The CDR3 has 12 residues. V lost 2 bases to trimming and J lost 5 bases, with 6 bases between them. CDR3 loop: CASSLESETQYF. CDR3 nucleotides: TGTGCCAGCAGTTTAGAGTCGGAGACCCAGTACTTC. The whole variable domain, filled in from reference TRBV28 and TRBJ2-5, reads DVKVTQSSRYLVKRTGEKVFLECVQDMDHENMFWYRQDPGLGLRLIYFSYDVKMKEKGDIPEGYSVSREKKERFSLILESASTNQTSMYLCASSLESETQYFGPGTRLLVL.

This clonotype was counted at least ten times. The genes are TRBV4-2 and TRBJ1-2, with a possible D match to TRBD1 (6 bases). Germline values: CDR1 LGHNA, CDR2 YNFKEQ. V lost 0 bases to trimming and J lost 1 base, with 15 bases between them. CDR3 length: 17 amino acids. The chain's CDR3 is CASSQEMGDTYNYGYTF. For the CDR3, the DNA is TGTGCCAGCAGCCAAGAGATGGGGGACACCTATAACTATGGCTACACCTTC.

At least ten counts were recorded for this clonotype. The V and J genes are TRBV7-2 and TRBJ2-7; 7 bases fit TRBD1. Trimming removed 2 bases from V and 6 bases from J; junction bases left unmatched: 7. The germline gives CDR1 SGHTA, CDR2 FQGNSA. The CDR3 has 14 amino acids. The DNA for the CDR3 is TGTGCCAGCAGCTTACTACAGGGGCCCTCCGAGCAGTACTTC. Amino acid sequence: CASSLLQGPSEQYF.

J is TRBJ1-1 and V is TRBV6-2 or TRBV6-3, with TRBD1 matching over 7 bases. The trim removed 10 bases at V and 1 base at J, leaving 6 bases unmatched. This CDR3 comprises 13 residues. The germline CDR1 and CDR2 sequences are MNHEY and SVGEGT. The CDR3 region is CATKDRENTEAFF. The CDR3, as DNA: TGTGCCACCAAAGACAGGGAGAACACTGAAGCTTTCTTT.

This clonotype was counted many times. The chain is built from TRBV19 and TRBJ2-1, with 14 positions matching TRBD2. V lost 5 bases to trimming and J lost 7 bases; unmatched junction nucleotides: 16. This CDR3 region has 19 residues. Germline V gene lookup returns CDR1 LNHDA and CDR2 SQIVND (reference sequence). The CDR3 loop is CASSPPGLAGVVGGNEQFF. The DNA for the CDR3 is TGTGCCAGTAGTCCGCCGGGACTAGCGGGAGTTGTGGGGGGAAATGAGCAGTTCTTC. The whole variable domain, remainder taken from reference TRBV19 and TRBJ2-1, is DGGITQSPKYLFRKEGQNVTLSCEQNLNHDAMYWYRQDPGQGLRLIYYSQIVNDFQKGDIAEGYSVSREKKESFPLTVTSAQKNPTAFYLCASSPPGLAGVVGGNEQFFGPGTRLTVL.

This clonotype has at least ten counts. The chain combines TRBV29-1 with TRBJ2-2, with TRBD2 matching over 8 bases. V lost 6 bases and J lost 7; bases outside the gene matches: 13. Germline-derived CDR1 and CDR2 are SQVTM and ANQGSEA. The CDR3 loop spans 15 amino acids. CDR3 bases: TGCAGCGTCGGGGGGGGGACTAGAACGGTCGGGGAGCTGTTTTTT. Translation gives CSVGGGTRTVGELFF.

For this clonotype: One base away lies a much larger clone, so this may be a sequencing read error. The chain links TRBV10-3 to TRBJ1-5; D may be TRBD1 (6 bases). CDR1 is ENHRY, CDR2 SYGVKD, per germline. The CDR3 extends over 14 amino acids. Trimming took off 4 bases at V and 3 bases at J, with 10 bases between the two ends. Here the CDR3 DNA reads TGTGCCATCAGTGGGGGGGGGCTCAATCAGCCCCAGCATTTT. The encoded protein is CAISGGGLNQPQHF.

This clonotype has a handful of counts. The rearrangement uses TRBV7-2 and TRBJ1-3; 7 bases are shared with TRBD1. Unmatched junction bases numbered 7, after V lost 5 bases and J lost 9 bases. Germline V gene lookup returns CDR1 SGHTA and CDR2 FQGNSA. This CDR3 region has 13 residues. This CDR3 is CASSRQGDRTIYF. CDR3 coding DNA: TGTGCCAGCAGCCGACAGGGTGATCGCACCATATATTTT.

The V call is TRBV12-3 or TRBV12-4, the J call TRBJ1-5; 7 bases are a match to TRBD1. Trimming took 2 bases from V and 0 from J; bases not matched to a gene: 10. The CDR3 totals 18 residues. The CDR3 here is CASSLRGLRGSSNQPQHF. The CDR3 nucleotides read TGTGCCAGCAGTTTAAGGGGGCTCAGGGGGTCTAGCAATCAGCCCCAGCATTTT.

This clonotype showed up just once. This chain uses TRBV20-1 with TRBJ2-7; D uncertain. The CDR3 runs 13 residues. CDR1 is DFQATT and CDR2 is SNEGSKA in the germline V gene (reference sequence). The germline V and J ends were trimmed by 5 bases and 0 bases, with 11 bases remaining between them. This CDR3 reads CSAGDLSSYEQYF. The CDR3 DNA is TGCAGTGCTGGCGACTTGAGCTCCTACGAGCAGTACTTC.

This clonotype was seen many times. A much larger clone differs from this one at a single base, so this may be a read error. This rearrangement joins TRBV28 to TRBJ2-7; 7 bases are a match to TRBD1. This CDR3 spans 14 amino acids. From germline, CDR1 is MDHEN and CDR2 SYDVKM. The CDR3 nucleotides are TGTGTCAGCAGTTTTGGCAGGGGGACGTACGAGCAGTACTTC. Its translation is CVSSFGRGTYEQYF.

The chain is built from TRBV12-3 or TRBV12-4 and TRBJ1-2; TRBD1 aligns across 10 bases. Germline trimming cut 2 bases from V and 8 bases from J; bases unmatched to any gene: 5. This CDR3 is 14 amino acids long. Here the CDR3 DNA reads TGTGCCAGCAGTTTATCAGGGACAGGGGTCGGCTACACCTTC. It encodes CASSLSGTGVGYTF.

This clonotype was detected many times. The genes are TRBV5-1 and TRBJ2-7, with D possibly TRBD1 on 6 matching bases. V lost 4 bases, J lost 1 base, and 15 bases lay in between. CDR3 length: 15 amino acids. Germline CDR1 reads SGHRS; CDR2 reads YFSETQ. CDR3 bases: TGCGCCAGCAGCGCTTCGACAGGCGGATCCTACGAGCAGTACTTC. Translating it yields CASSASTGGSYEQYF.

This clonotype was seen a single time. This chain connects TRBV30 to TRBJ2-5; D remains unclear. Deletions cut 2 bases from V and 4 bases from J, with 2 bases between. CDR1 is GTSNPN, CDR2 SVGIG, per germline (reference sequence). The CDR3 is made up of 10 amino acids. The CDR3: CAWSLETQYF. Written as DNA, the CDR3 is TGTGCCTGGAGTCTAGAGACCCAGTACTTC.

This clonotype was observed at least ten times. The chain uses TRBV11-2 and TRBJ1-2; TRBD1 matches at 9 bases. Unmatched junction bases numbered 13, after V lost 3 bases and J lost 8 bases. There are 16 residues in the CDR3. CDR1 SGHAT and CDR2 FQNNGV come from the germline V gene. CDR3 residues: CASSFTRDRAPNGYTF. The CDR3 coding sequence is TGTGCCAGCAGCTTTACCAGGGACAGGGCCCCTAACGGCTACACCTTC.

The chain combines TRBV7-2 with TRBJ2-1; D remains unclear. Germline V gives CDR1 SGHTA, CDR2 FQGNSA. The CDR3 runs 15 residues. The germline V and J ends were trimmed by 0 bases and 0 bases, with 6 bases remaining between them. CDR3 sequence: CASSLAFSSYNEQFF. CDR3 bases: TGTGCCAGCAGCTTAGCCTTTAGCTCCTACAATGAGCAGTTCTTC.

This clonotype has more than one count but fewer than ten. The CDR3 DNA reads as TGTGCCAGCAGCTCAACAGGGGGCGCGCCTGGAAACACCATATATTTT. It is translated as CASSSTGGAPGNTIYF. The chain uses TRBV11-2 and TRBJ1-3, with 9 bases matching TRBD1. The germline gives CDR1 SGHAT, CDR2 FQNNGV. The CDR3 is made up of 16 amino acids. V lost 4 bases, J lost 2 bases, and 6 bases stayed unmatched.

A few counts support this clonotype. The chain couples TRBV4-1 to TRBJ2-6; D not resolved. This CDR3 region has 17 residues. Germline CDR1 is MGHRA and CDR2 is YSYEKL. Trimming took 0 bases from V and 4 from J, leaving 13 bases between them. The CDR3 is CASSQESSGPGANVLTF. DNA for the CDR3: TGCGCCAGCAGCCAAGAAAGTTCAGGTCCGGGGGCCAACGTCCTGACTTTC.

Ten or more counts support this clonotype. This chain links TRBV11-2 with TRBJ2-4; the match to TRBD1 covers 8 bases. Per germline, CDR1 SGHAT and CDR2 FQNNGV. The CDR3 runs to 17 residues. Losses at the gene ends were 5 bases for V and 0 bases for J; bases not matched to a gene: 9. The CDR3 loop is CASSTDRDRLAKNIQYF. CDR3 sequence (DNA): TGTGCCAGCAGCACGGACCGGGACAGGCTAGCCAAAAACATTCAGTACTTC.

In this sample, this clonotype turned up a few times. This chain connects TRBV6-1 to TRBJ1-2; D perhaps matches TRBD1 (5 bases). V lost 7 bases to trimming and J lost 4 bases, with 19 bases between them. This CDR3 spans 15 amino acids. CDR1 and CDR2 from the germline V gene are MNHNS and SASEGT. The CDR3 here is CASTQLGEGSYGYTF. Here the CDR3 DNA reads TGTGCCAGCACTCAACTCGGAGAGGGGAGCTATGGCTACACCTTC.

This clonotype was counted ten times or more. The gene calls are TRBV2 and TRBJ2-7, with D possibly matching TRBD1 (5 bases). CDR1 and CDR2 from the germline V gene are SNHLY and FYNNEI. Trimming removed 3 bases at V and 4 bases at J, with 13 bases between. This CDR3 contains 14 residues. CDR3 residues: CASSDGVGVYEQYF. The DNA for the CDR3 is TGTGCCAGCAGTGATGGGGTAGGGGTTTACGAGCAGTACTTC.

This clonotype was found many times. The J gene is TRBJ1-5, the V gene TRBV28; D is possibly TRBD1 (5 bases). CDR1 and CDR2 (germline): MDHEN, SYDVKM. The CDR3 consists of 19 residues. V was pared by 2 bases and J by 6 bases, with 26 bases between. The DNA of the CDR3 is TGTGCCAGCAGTTTACGCCACTCCGACACGGGGGGGATCGTTCAGCCCCAGCATTTT. Its translation is CASSLRHSDTGGIVQPQHF.